One sample yielded the 32 T cell receptor beta chains listed below, sequenced in a study of blood T cells in healthy people across ages. Combining a sample-barcoded 5' primer with a J-beta primer mix, a second PCR ran for about 6 to 11 cycles. TCRdb recomputed calls from the 5' RACE reads with MiXCR, one row per CDR3 protein. The table lists fewer than 1 million distinct CDR3 sequences, 44% of them singletons. The sample consisted of blood. Receptor source: a man aged 60-69 years in good health.

The J gene is TRBJ2-1, the V gene TRBV5-5; 7 nucleotides agree with TRBD1. V lost 0 bases and J lost 1; bases outside the gene matches: 4. Germline assignment: CDR1 SGHKS and CDR2 YYEKEE (reference sequence). The CDR3 contains 16 residues. This CDR3 reads CASSLVPGQSYNEQFF. CDR3 in DNA: TGTGCCAGCAGCTTGGTCCCGGGACAGTCCTACAATGAGCAGTTCTTC.

This CDR3 is CASSLGLLVYGYTF. The CDR3 bases are TGTGCCAGCAGCTTGGGGCTACTCGTCTATGGCTACACCTTC. The rearrangement uses TRBV5-6 and TRBJ1-2, with D hard to call. The CDR3 spans 14 residues. The V gene lost 0 bases and the J gene lost 4 bases, with 10 bases spanning the gap. The germline CDR1 and CDR2 sequences are SGHDT and YYEEEE.

The gene calls are TRBV14 and TRBJ2-2; D unclear. Between the trimmed V and J ends, which lost 4 bases and 7 bases, there was a span of 10 bases. Germline CDR1 SGHDN, CDR2 FVKESK. The CDR3 consists of 13 residues. CDR3 region: CASSLVANGELFF. CDR3 DNA: TGTGCCAGCAGCCTGGTGGCTAACGGGGAGCTGTTTTTT.

Only a few counts were recorded for this clonotype. The genes are TRBV7-2 and TRBJ2-4; D is possibly TRBD1 (6 bases). Trimming removed 5 bases from V and 1 base from J, with 18 bases in between. CDR3 length: 17 amino acids. Germline V gene lookup returns CDR1 SGHTA and CDR2 FQGNSA. The CDR3 region is CASSPHQGRHAKNIQYF. The CDR3 nucleotides read TGTGCCAGCAGCCCTCACCAGGGGCGCCACGCCAAAAACATTCAGTACTTC.

This clonotype was counted only a few times. For the CDR3, the DNA is TGTGCCAGCAGCCGGCCCATTGGGAAGGTGAAGGAGCAGTTCTTC. Translation: CASSRPIGKVKEQFF. This chain connects TRBV12-3 or TRBV12-4 to TRBJ2-1; no definite D call. Deletions cut 6 bases from V and 10 bases from J, with 22 bases between. This CDR3 has 15 residues.

V usage is TRBV13 and J usage is TRBJ2-3; 13 bases match TRBD2. CDR1 is PRHDT and CDR2 is FYEKMQ in the germline V gene (reference sequence). The junction had 6 bases not matched to a gene; V was cut back by 5 bases and J by 1 base. The CDR3 loop spans 17 amino acids. CDR3 loop: CASSTTTSGGRTDTQYF. In DNA form, the CDR3 reads TGTGCCAGCAGCACAACGACTAGCGGGGGGCGCACAGATACGCAGTATTTT.

The chain carries TRBV3-1 and TRBJ2-7; TRBD1 agrees at 8 bases. Losses at the gene ends were 4 bases for V and 3 bases for J; bases not matched to a gene: 5. The length of the CDR3 is 14 residues. Germline V gene data show CDR1 as LGHDT and CDR2 as YNNKEL (reference sequence). Here the CDR3 reads CASSRSGTGYEQYF. DNA for the CDR3: TGTGCCAGCAGCCGATCCGGGACAGGCTACGAGCAGTACTTC.

In this sample, this clonotype turned up once. The chain couples TRBV5-1 to TRBJ1-2, with 10 nucleotides matching TRBD1. Germline V CDR1 and CDR2: SGHRS, YFSETQ. This CDR3 has 14 amino acids. J was trimmed by 6 bases and V by 3 bases; bases with no gene match: 5. The CDR3 loop is CASSSDRGLDGYTF. The CDR3 bases are TGCGCCAGCAGCTCCGACAGGGGGCTGGATGGCTACACCTTC.

In this sample, this clonotype turned up a few times. V and J are TRBV12-3 or TRBV12-4 and TRBJ1-2; no definite D call. V lost 0 bases to trimming and J lost 1 base, with 3 bases between them. The CDR3 runs to 13 residues. CDR3 nucleotides: TGTGCCAGCAGTTTAGCTCTTAACTATGGCTACACCTTC. Translated, it gives CASSLALNYGYTF.

V gene TRBV20-1 combines with J gene TRBJ1-6, with D perhaps TRBD1 (6 bases). V was shortened by 5 bases and J by 7 bases, with 15 bases between the two germline ends. CDR3 length: 14 amino acids. Germline CDR1 is DFQATT and CDR2 is SNEGSKA (reference sequence). CDR3 coding DNA: TGCAGTGCTCTCCGGGGGCACGGGAATTCACCCCTCCACTTT. It translates to CSALRGHGNSPLHF.

In this sample, this clonotype turned up once. The gene calls are TRBV12-3 or TRBV12-4 and TRBJ2-3; 9 nucleotides line up with TRBD2. V lost 6 bases, J lost 8 bases, and 18 bases stayed unmatched. The CDR3 length is 17 residues. This chain's CDR3 is CASSFGSSGVRTGTQYF. The CDR3 nucleotides are TGTGCCAGCAGCTTCGGGTCTAGCGGGGTTCGAACCGGTACGCAGTATTTT.

V usage is TRBV9 and J usage is TRBJ2-5; D is perhaps TRBD1 (5 bases). Trimming pared 0 bases from V and 1 base from J, leaving 13 bases between. The CDR3 extends over 16 amino acids. Germline V CDR1 and CDR2: SGDLS, YYNGEE. CDR3 in amino acids: CASSVGNDSPQETQYF. The CDR3 DNA sequence: TGTGCCAGCAGCGTAGGGAACGACAGCCCCCAAGAGACCCAGTACTTC.

This clonotype has more than one count but fewer than ten. The chain links TRBV6-6 to TRBJ1-2; D remains unclear. The V and J ends lost 3 bases and 2 bases respectively, with 10 bases between them. CDR3 length: 14 residues. Germline loops: CDR1 MNHNY, CDR2 SVGAGI (reference sequence). The CDR3 DNA sequence: TGTGCCAGCAGTTATTACGGAGAGAACTATGGCTACACCTTC. Protein: CASSYYGENYGYTF.

Comment on this clonotype: The germline gene is not matched at one end of the junction; a read error may be the cause. V is TRBV10-3 and J is TRBJ2-4; weak D call: TRBD2 (7 bases). TRBJ2-7 matches the DNA end more closely, so the J call is doubtful. Germline V gives CDR1 ENHRY, CDR2 SYGVKD. CDR3 size: 15 residues. The DNA of the CDR3 is TGTGCCATCGGTGACATGGTGGGGGGGCACTACGAGCAGTACTTC. Translation gives CAIGDMVGGHYEQYF.

This chain joins TRBV4-3 and TRBJ1-1; possible D gene TRBD1, 6 bases. Germline V gene data show CDR1 as LGHNA and CDR2 as YSLEER. This CDR3 has 17 residues. V was shortened by 1 base and J by 3 bases, with 18 bases between the two germline ends. This chain's CDR3 is CASSQVGGTYGDTEAFF. CDR3 nucleotide sequence: TGCGCCAGCAGCCAAGTTGGGGGGACATATGGGGACACTGAAGCTTTCTTT.

The chain links TRBV7-9 to TRBJ2-4, with 7 positions matching TRBD1. The J call is uncertain, as TRBJ2-7 better fits the DNA end. The CDR3 extends over 13 amino acids. Germline V gene sequence: CDR1 SEHNR, CDR2 FQNEAQ (reference sequence). This CDR3 is CASSLVGTDEQYF. CDR3 nucleotides: TGTGCCAGCAGCTTAGTGGGGACAGACGAGCAGTACTTC.

CDR3 DNA: TGTGCCAGCTCACCTCCCGTCGCGACAGGGAACTATGGCTACACCTTC. It codes for CASSPPVATGNYGYTF. The chain recombines TRBV18 with TRBJ1-2; 7 bases match TRBD1. Germline lookup yields CDR1 KGHSH and CDR2 LQKENI. The CDR3 has 16 residues. V shed 3 bases, J shed 2 bases, and the junction held 9 bases outside the gene matches.

V and J are TRBV9 and TRBJ1-2, with D unresolved. Germline V gene lookup returns CDR1 SGDLS and CDR2 YYNGEE. Trimming cost V 0 bases and J 0 bases, with 9 bases left between them. The CDR3 is made up of 15 amino acids. The DNA for the CDR3 is TGTGCCAGCAGCGTAGGACCACCGGCTAACTATGGCTACACCTTC. Translated, it gives CASSVGPPANYGYTF.

This clonotype has more than one count but fewer than ten. The gene calls are TRBV3-1 and TRBJ1-1; TRBD1 matches 9 bases. Germline V lookup: CDR1 LGHDT, CDR2 YNNKEL (reference sequence). Trimming removed 0 bases from V and 4 bases from J; junction bases left unmatched: 6. The CDR3 runs to 16 residues. This CDR3 reads CASSQEGQGSGTEAFF. CDR3 DNA sequence: TGTGCCAGCAGCCAAGAGGGACAGGGTTCGGGCACTGAAGCTTTCTTT.

Here the CDR3 DNA reads TGTGCCAGCAGCCCGAGGACTAGCGGGGTAGGAGAGACCCAGTACTTC. Protein product: CASSPRTSGVGETQYF. The chain carries TRBV7-2 and TRBJ2-5; 12 nucleotides match TRBD2. CDR1 and CDR2 (germline): SGHTA, FQGNSA. The CDR3 extends over 16 amino acids. Trimming removed 5 bases from V and 4 bases from J; junction bases left unmatched: 8.

The chain has TRBV5-6 and TRBJ2-5; no reliable D call. Trimming stripped 3 bases from V and 13 bases from J, with 16 bases between. This CDR3 has 12 amino acids. Germline CDR1 is SGHDT and CDR2 is YYEEEE. CDR3 sequence reads: CASSWSNGFWYF. In DNA, the CDR3 is TGTGCCAGCAGCTGGTCTAATGGGTTCTGGTACTTC.

CDR3 DNA: TGCGCCAGCAGCCAAGTTGCTGGGATCGGCACAGATACGCAGTATTTT. Its protein is CASSQVAGIGTDTQYF. The J gene is TRBJ2-3, the V gene TRBV4-3; D gene unclear. V was clipped by 1 base and J by 1 base, with 12 bases between them. Germline CDR1 LGHNA, CDR2 YSLEER. CDR3 length: 16 residues.

This clonotype has a handful of counts. This rearrangement joins TRBV5-1 to TRBJ2-1; D is perhaps TRBD1 or TRBD2 (5 bases each). This CDR3 region has 17 residues. Germline CDR1 SGHRS, CDR2 YFSETQ. The V end was cut by 4 bases, the J end by 9 bases, with 26 bases between. The CDR3 sequence is CASSRAEGYGYSSEQFF. For the CDR3, the DNA is TGCGCCAGCAGCCGCGCCGAGGGGTACGGGTATTCTTCTGAGCAGTTCTTC.

In nucleotides, the CDR3 is TGTGCCAGCAGCGGAACAGAGACTAGCTCCTACGAGCAGTACTTC. Translated: CASSGTETSSYEQYF. The gene calls are TRBV7-9 and TRBJ2-7; a weak D match, TRBD2 (6 bases). Trimming left V 5 bases short and J 0 bases short, with 14 bases between. There are 15 residues in the CDR3. Germline loops: CDR1 SEHNR, CDR2 FQNEAQ (reference sequence).

This clonotype appeared once. V and J are TRBV5-1 and TRBJ1-5, with a tentative D call TRBD1 (5 bases). V was pared by 4 bases and J by 7 bases, with 18 bases between. In germline, CDR1 is SGHRS, CDR2 YFSETQ. CDR3 length: 15 residues. The CDR3 protein is CASSLGTPERQPQHF. The CDR3 nucleotides are TGCGCCAGCAGCCTCGGGACCCCGGAACGGCAGCCCCAGCATTTT.

In this sample, this clonotype turned up a few times. The gene calls are TRBV6-1 and TRBJ2-3; the D gene could be TRBD1 or TRBD2 (5 bases each). Germline V gene sequence: CDR1 MNHNS, CDR2 SASEGT. V was pared by 8 bases and J by 0 bases, with 18 bases between. The CDR3 covers 16 residues. The chain's CDR3 is CASRKGRLQSTDTQYF. CDR3 DNA: TGTGCCAGCCGGAAGGGACGGCTTCAGAGCACAGATACGCAGTATTTT.

J is TRBJ1-5 and V is TRBV6-2 or TRBV6-3; D gene ambiguous. Germline lookup yields CDR1 MNHEY and CDR2 SVGEGT. This CDR3 has 14 residues. V was clipped by 2 bases and J by 4 bases, with 9 bases between them. For the CDR3, the DNA is TGTGCCAGCAGTTACCGGGCAGTAAATCAGCCCCAGCATTTT. Residues: CASSYRAVNQPQHF.

Concerning this clonotype: The junction departs from the called germline gene at one end, perhaps through a read error. The chain joins TRBV7-7 to TRBJ2-3; D remains ambiguous. Germline CDR1 SSHAT, CDR2 FNYEAQ (reference sequence). This CDR3 has 13 amino acids. The CDR3 nucleotides are TGTGCTAGCAGCCCCGATTACGGAGATACGCAGTATTTT. Its translation: CASSPDYGDTQYF.

In the case of this clonotype: A read error may be the cause here, since a much bigger clone is one base away. The V call is TRBV13, the J call TRBJ1-1; D remains ambiguous. The V and J ends lost 5 bases and 6 bases respectively, with 16 bases between them. The CDR3 extends over 14 amino acids. The germline gives CDR1 PRHDT, CDR2 FYEKMQ (reference sequence). CDR3 DNA sequence: TGTGCCAGCAGCGTAGAGGGAGCGGGCCCTGAAGCTTTCTTT. This encodes CASSVEGAGPEAFF.

J is TRBJ2-2 and V is TRBV20-1, with 7 bases matching TRBD2. The V segment lost 0 bases and the J segment 6 bases; nucleotides outside the gene matches: 7. CDR3 length equals 15 residues. CDR1 and CDR2 from the germline V gene are DFQATT and SNEGSKA (reference sequence). The CDR3 DNA follows: TGCAGTGCTAGAGATCGGGCGGGGGTACCCGGGGAGCTGTTTTTT. It is translated as CSARDRAGVPGELFF.

There are a few counts of this clonotype. The J gene is TRBJ2-5, the V gene TRBV10-3; TRBD1 is a possible D gene (5 bases). Trimming shortened V by 3 bases and J by 2 bases, and 13 bases separated the two germline ends. Germline V gene lookup returns CDR1 ENHRY and CDR2 SYGVKD. This CDR3 contains 15 residues. In DNA form, the CDR3 reads TGTGCCATCAGTGATTTGGACATCCAACAAGAGACCCAGTACTTC. It encodes CAISDLDIQQETQYF.

The chain recombines TRBV28 with TRBJ1-6; D is ambiguous. CDR3 length: 13 residues. Germline lookup yields CDR1 MDHEN and CDR2 SYDVKM. The V and J ends lost 8 bases and 5 bases respectively, with 10 bases between them. The CDR3 reads CASVDLNNSPLHF. The CDR3 coding sequence is TGTGCCAGCGTCGACCTGAATAATTCACCCCTCCACTTT.